This entry features one TCR beta chain sequence. V lost 0 bases, J lost 1 base, and 6 bases lay in between. CDR3 length: 14 residues. Per germline, CDR1 MNHNY and CDR2 SVGAGI (reference sequence). The sample belongs to a study of T cell responses to AZD1222 COVID-19 vaccine. Some clones are missing from TCRdb's copy, which holds only in-frame ones; the method was immunoSEQ multiplex PCR. The sample contains roughly 140,000 clones, around 93% of which appear only once. Specimen: peripheral blood, collected on day 0 of AZD1222 vaccination. The chain joins TRBV6-6 to TRBJ1-1; tentative D call: TRBD1 (5 bases). The sequence was obtained from an adult in good health. CDR3 residues: CASSYSTGNTEAFF. In nucleotides, the CDR3 is TGTGCCAGCAGTTACTCAACAGGGAACACTGAAGCTTTCTTT.